The rows below give T cell receptor beta chains drawn from one sample of a study of control samples from healthy donors and cancer patients. The table came from immunoSEQ multiplex PCR; TCRdb's copy has only in-frame clones and leaves some out. The sample contains approximately 19,000 clones, around four fifths of which appear only once. Specimen: PBMCs. The receptor source for this set is a woman aged 70-85 years with lung cancer. CDR3s leave out the opening cysteine and the closing phenylalanine or tryptophan. D genes are given only for firm matches.

>TRBV28|TRBD1|TRBJ1-2
ASSLLQGTNYGYT
>TRBV5-6|TRBD2|TRBJ2-7
ASSIGLAGVKY
>TRBV7-9|.|TRBJ1-1
ASSFVGGNTEAF
>TRBV7-2|.|TRBJ2-1
ASSLESSTPNNEQF
>TRBV28|TRBD1|TRBJ2-1
ASGGTGGDHNEQF
>TRBV5-6|TRBD1|TRBJ1-2
ASSIGQDNYGYT
>TRBV11-2|TRBD2|TRBJ2-1
ASSFLGGLAGYEQF
>TRBV19|.|TRBJ1-1
ASSRKWDTEAF
>TRBV7-7|.|TRBJ2-7
ASSLATGPSYEQY
>TRBV30|TRBD1|TRBJ1-1
ASDRQGDFPEAF
>TRBV5-1|TRBD1|TRBJ1-5
ASSSGQGVNQPQH
>TRBV5-1|TRBD2|TRBJ2-7
ASSLGLADEQY
>TRBV27|TRBD2|TRBJ2-7
ASSFRQGLAGPYEQY
>TRBV7-9|TRBD1|TRBJ1-2
ASSLYRGGGYT
>TRBV3-1/TRBV3-2|TRBD1|TRBJ1-2
ASSQDIIRTGEPYGYT
>TRBV5-1|TRBD2|TRBJ2-2
ASRPSGVGELF
>TRBV28|.|TRBJ1-4
ASTRGGDYEKLF
>TRBV4-2|.|TRBJ2-1
ASSQPLGQGISGRGGNEQF
>TRBV10-1|TRBD2|TRBJ2-2
ASSALLSGSGTGELF
>TRBV7-7|TRBD2|TRBJ2-1
ASSLAGGLDNEQF
>TRBV5-1|.|TRBJ2-7
ASSLARGFSYEQY
>TRBV6-2/TRBV6-3|TRBD2|TRBJ2-5
ASSKGLAVGSETQY
>TRBV28|TRBD1|TRBJ1-2
ASRRTGGNYGYT
>TRBV7-3|.|TRBJ2-5
ASSSGLGTETQY
>TRBV18|.|TRBJ2-3
ASSTRTDTQY
>TRBV18|.|TRBJ1-1
ASSPGPANTEAF
>TRBV19|.|TRBJ1-5
ASSISGISNQPQH